This TCR beta chain appears in the sequencing data of a study of blood T cell repertoires in COVID-19. The CDR3 consists of 16 residues. The J segment lost 7 bases and the V segment lost 6 bases, leaving 14 bases of the junction unmatched. Germline V CDR1 and CDR2: MNHEY, SMNVEV (reference sequence). The assay was immunoSEQ multiplex PCR, and TCRdb's table has in-frame clones only and misses some. Of tens of thousands of clones listed, roughly 80% are singletons. This chain connects TRBV27 to TRBJ1-2; 10 bases match TRBD1. The specimen sequenced was peripheral blood. The source is a man between 70 and 80 years old with acute or convalescent COVID-19. The CDR3 DNA reads as TGTGCCAGCAGGACTGTCTCGGGACAGGGGATAAGTGGCTACACCTTC. It translates to CASRTVSGQGISGYTF.